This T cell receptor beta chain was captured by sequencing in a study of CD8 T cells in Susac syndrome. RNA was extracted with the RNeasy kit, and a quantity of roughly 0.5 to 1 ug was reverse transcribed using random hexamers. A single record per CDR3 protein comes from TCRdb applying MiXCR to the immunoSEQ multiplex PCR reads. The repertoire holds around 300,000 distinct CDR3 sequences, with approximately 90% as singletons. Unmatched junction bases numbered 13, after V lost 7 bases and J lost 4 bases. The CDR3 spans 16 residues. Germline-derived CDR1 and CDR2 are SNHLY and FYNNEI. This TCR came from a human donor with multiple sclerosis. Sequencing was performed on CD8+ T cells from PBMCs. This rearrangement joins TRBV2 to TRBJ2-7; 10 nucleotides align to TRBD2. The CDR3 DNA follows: TGTGCCAGCATTAGACTAGCGGGTTGGATGATTTACGAGCAGTACTTC. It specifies CASIRLAGWMIYEQYF.